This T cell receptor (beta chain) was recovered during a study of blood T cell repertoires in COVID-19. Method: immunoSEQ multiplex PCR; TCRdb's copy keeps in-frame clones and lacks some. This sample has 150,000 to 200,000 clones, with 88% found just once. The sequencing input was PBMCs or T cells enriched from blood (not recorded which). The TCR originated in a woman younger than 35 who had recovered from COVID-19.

CDR3 coding DNA: TGTGCCAGCTCACCACGATCCGGGACAGATGAAGCTTTCTTT. Residues: CASSPRSGTDEAFF. The V and J genes are TRBV18 and TRBJ1-1; 7 bases line up with TRBD1. Losses at the gene ends were 1 base for V and 7 bases for J; bases not matched to a gene: 6. Germline values: CDR1 KGHSH, CDR2 LQKENI. CDR3 length: 14 amino acids. The variable domain in full, with the rest retrieved from reference TRBV18 and TRBJ1-1, is NAGVMQNPRHLVRRRGQEARLRCSPMKGHSHVYWYRQLPEEGLKFMVYLQKENIIDESGMPKERFSAEFPKEGPSILRIQQVVRGDSAAYFCASSPRSGTDEAFFGQGTRLTVV.